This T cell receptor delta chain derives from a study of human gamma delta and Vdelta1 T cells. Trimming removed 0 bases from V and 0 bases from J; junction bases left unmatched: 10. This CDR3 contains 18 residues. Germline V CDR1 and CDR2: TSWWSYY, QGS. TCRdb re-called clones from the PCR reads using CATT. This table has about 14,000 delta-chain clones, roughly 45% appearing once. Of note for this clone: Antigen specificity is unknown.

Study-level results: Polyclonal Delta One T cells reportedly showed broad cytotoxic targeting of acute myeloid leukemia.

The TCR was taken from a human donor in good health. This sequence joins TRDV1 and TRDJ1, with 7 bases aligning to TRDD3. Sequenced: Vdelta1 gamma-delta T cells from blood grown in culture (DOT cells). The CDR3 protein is CALGELGRSGGNTDKLIF. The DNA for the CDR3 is TGTGCTCTTGGGGAACTCGGCCGATCTGGGGGGAACACCGATAAACTCATCTTT.